This TCR beta chain was recovered during a study of blood T cell repertoires in COVID-19. Background on the study: In each case, the material was cDNA or gDNA derived from T cells, B-cell-depleted T cells, or PBMCs.

V shed 4 bases and J 4 bases; nucleotides not matched to a gene: 11. CDR3 size: 16 residues. Germline CDR1 and CDR2: SGDLS and YYNGEE. Original processing methods: Cell counts per sample came from amplifying reference gene primers. TCRdb's table, derived via immunoSEQ multiplex PCR, lists solely in-frame clones and lacks some. That table is the source of V, J and clone size, and D and trimming were worked out from the DNA. The sample consists of about 400,000 clones, approximately 88% of them appearing once. This sequence originates from a woman aged 40-49 years with acute COVID-19. The sample taken for sequencing was PBMCs or T cells enriched from blood (not recorded which). This chain links TRBV9 with TRBJ2-7, with 10 nucleotides matching TRBD2. The CDR3 DNA reads as TGTGCCAGCAGCCCTATAGCCGGGACTAGCGTATACGAGCAGTACTTC. Amino acid sequence: CASSPIAGTSVYEQYF.